Following are 30 T cell receptor beta chains from one sample sequenced in a study of identical twins. TCRdb redid the calling of the 5' RACE reads with MiXCR, one entry per CDR3 protein. The sample contains fewer than 250,000 distinct CDR3 sequences, approximately 7.9% of which appear only once. These data are also associated with another study on yellow fever vaccine responses in identical twins.

Sequenced material: CD8+ T cells sorted from blood. The receptors derive from a woman in her late teens or twenties in good health.

This clonotype was seen a handful of times. The chain links TRBV15 to TRBJ2-1, with a weak D call TRBD1 (8 bases). CDR1 is LNHNV and CDR2 is YYDKDF in the germline V gene (reference sequence). V lost 3 bases and J 4 bases, leaving 13 bases between the germline ends. The CDR3 loop spans 15 amino acids. The CDR3 protein is CATSSQQGGYNEQFF. Written as DNA, the CDR3 is TGTGCCACCAGCAGCCAACAGGGGGGGTACAATGAGCAGTTCTTC.

V usage is TRBV9 and J usage is TRBJ1-6; 7 bases line up with TRBD1. The CDR3 is 14 residues long. The germline CDR1 and CDR2 sequences are SGDLS and YYNGEE. V was pared by 0 bases and J by 10 bases, with 4 bases of the junction left unmatched. The CDR3 DNA reads as TGTGCCAGCAGCGTAGGACAGGGTTTCTCACCCCTCCACTTT. Its translation: CASSVGQGFSPLHF.

This clonotype has only a few counts. The CDR3 sequence is CSAQTSGGNFIYNEQFF. Here the CDR3 DNA reads TGCAGTGCTCAGACTAGCGGGGGGAACTTTATATACAATGAGCAGTTCTTC. J is TRBJ2-1 and V is TRBV20-1, with TRBD2 matching over 13 bases. CDR3 length equals 17 residues. With 5 bases clipped from V and 4 bases from J, the junction kept 11 bases outside the gene matches. The germline V gene has CDR1 DFQATT and CDR2 SNEGSKA (reference sequence).

DNA of the CDR3: TGTGCCAGCAGCCTGGGGCTGGGGGATGAGCAGTTCTTC. Protein sequence: CASSLGLGDEQFF. The V call is TRBV7-6, the J call TRBJ2-1; tentatively, D is TRBD1 or TRBD2 (5 bases each). V was shortened by 5 bases and J by 8 bases, with 13 bases between the two germline ends. CDR3 length: 13 amino acids. Per germline, CDR1 SGHVS and CDR2 FNYEAQ.

The CDR3: CASQGGESYEQYF. The CDR3 coding sequence is TGTGCCAGCCAAGGGGGGGAAAGCTACGAGCAGTACTTC. The chain has TRBV12-3 or TRBV12-4 and TRBJ2-7, with D perhaps TRBD2 (7 bases). The V and J ends lost 8 bases and 3 bases respectively, with 14 bases between them. The CDR3 is 13 residues long.

This clonotype turned up a few times. This sequence joins TRBV5-1 and TRBJ2-3; D possibly matches TRBD1 or TRBD2 (5 bases each). The length of the CDR3 is 15 residues. The V and J ends lost 1 base and 4 bases respectively, with 13 bases between them. Germline-derived CDR1 and CDR2 are SGHRS and YFSETQ. CDR3 sequence: CASSLNLQGADTQYF. The CDR3, as DNA: TGCGCCAGCAGCTTGAATCTGCAGGGAGCAGATACGCAGTATTTT.

Comments on this clonotype: The junction departs from germline at one end; a sequencing error may be responsible. The J gene is TRBJ2-2, the V gene TRBV11-2; weak D call: TRBD1 (5 bases). The CDR3 is 18 amino acids. Germline-derived CDR1 and CDR2 are SGHAT and FQNNGV. This CDR3 is CASSLQTLRTLNTGELFF. Written as DNA, the CDR3 is TGTGCCAGCAGCTTACAAACCCTTAGGACACTGAACACTGGGGAGCTGTTTTTT.

In this sample, this clonotype turned up many times. This chain connects TRBV7-8 to TRBJ1-5; 9 nucleotides line up with TRBD1. CDR3 size: 17 residues. Germline values: CDR1 SGHVS, CDR2 FQNEAQ. V lost 1 base, J lost 5 bases, and 9 bases stayed unmatched. CDR3 amino acids: CASSLELAWTGDQPQHF. The CDR3 DNA reads TGTGCCAGCAGCTTAGAACTTGCCTGGACAGGGGATCAGCCCCAGCATTTT.

This chain links TRBV15 with TRBJ2-7; 7 nucleotides line up with TRBD2. With 0 bases clipped from V and 1 base from J, the junction kept 6 bases outside the gene matches. Looked up from germline, CDR1 is LNHNV and CDR2 is YYDKDF (reference sequence). The CDR3 length is 16 residues. CDR3 nucleotides: TGTGCCACCAGCAGAGATACGGGAGGAGGGTCCTACGAGCAGTACTTC. Its protein product is CATSRDTGGGSYEQYF.

V is TRBV28 and J is TRBJ2-7; 12 nucleotides match TRBD1. From germline, CDR1 is MDHEN and CDR2 SYDVKM. CDR3 length: 19 residues. V trimming: 5 bases; J trimming: 2 bases; junction bases outside the gene matches: 16. CDR3 in DNA: TGTGCCAGCAGTCCCCCGGGACAGGGGGCGCGAATCGGCCCCTACGAGCAGTACTTC. Amino acid sequence: CASSPPGQGARIGPYEQYF.

This clonotype was seen at least ten times. The chain is built from TRBV2 and TRBJ2-3; no definite D call. Trimming left V 3 bases short and J 4 bases short, with 5 bases between. CDR3 length: 12 amino acids. Germline assignment: CDR1 SNHLY and CDR2 FYNNEI. CDR3 protein: CASSDGADTQYF. The DNA for the CDR3 is TGTGCCAGCAGTGATGGAGCAGATACGCAGTATTTT.

This clonotype has ten or more counts. The gene calls are TRBV27 and TRBJ1-4; TRBD1 aligns across 10 bases. The CDR3 runs 15 residues. The J segment lost 7 bases and the V segment lost 4 bases, leaving 6 bases of the junction unmatched. Germline V lookup: CDR1 MNHEY, CDR2 SMNVEV (reference sequence). The CDR3 DNA follows: TGTGCCAGCAGTTCGACAGGGGGCGGCAGTGAAAAACTGTTTTTT. Translation gives CASSSTGGGSEKLFF.

This clonotype was observed many times. The chain is built from TRBV4-1 and TRBJ1-1; possible D gene TRBD1, 5 bases. Germline CDR1 is MGHRA and CDR2 is YSYEKL. The CDR3 consists of 15 residues. V lost 4 bases, J lost 5 bases, and 17 bases lay in between. The CDR3 DNA follows: TGCGCCAGCAGCCCACGGTCTACAGGTGGGACTGAAGCTTTCTTT. Its translation is CASSPRSTGGTEAFF.

Notes on this clonotype: At one boundary the junction diverges from the germline segment, which might be a read error. The V call is TRBV3-1, the J call TRBJ1-1; no definite D call. CDR3 length equals 15 residues. From germline, CDR1 is LGHDT and CDR2 YNNKEL (reference sequence). The CDR3 is CASCQEVGSNTEAFF. The CDR3 DNA is TGTGCCAGCTGCCAAGAGGTGGGATCGAACACTGAAGCTTTCTTT.

This clonotype was detected only a few times. The chain carries TRBV12-3 or TRBV12-4 and TRBJ2-3, with D uncertain. The CDR3 covers 13 residues. Trimming took 3 bases from V and 5 from J, leaving 9 bases between them. CDR3 loop: CASSFFGVDTQYF. In nucleotides, the CDR3 is TGTGCCAGCAGTTTTTTTGGAGTAGATACGCAGTATTTT.

V and J are TRBV10-3 and TRBJ2-1, with D perhaps matching TRBD2 (5 bases). Germline CDR1 ENHRY, CDR2 SYGVKD. This CDR3 contains 16 residues. V was shortened by 2 bases and J by 0 bases, with 11 bases between the two germline ends. This chain's CDR3 is CAISEGIASSYNEQFF. CDR3 in DNA: TGTGCCATCAGTGAGGGGATAGCGAGCTCCTACAATGAGCAGTTCTTC.

This clonotype was counted many times. The chain combines TRBV11-1 with TRBJ1-1; 7 bases line up with TRBD1. V lost 5 bases, J lost 5 bases, and 11 bases stayed unmatched. The CDR3 has 15 residues. Per the germline V gene, CDR1 is SGHAT and CDR2 is FQDESV (reference sequence). CDR3 protein: CASSHIRTGGTEAFF. In DNA, the CDR3 is TGTGCCAGCAGCCATATCAGGACAGGTGGGACTGAAGCTTTCTTT.

There are a few counts of this clonotype. This rearrangement joins TRBV6-2 or TRBV6-3 to TRBJ2-1, with TRBD2 matching over 7 bases. V was pared by 6 bases and J by 3 bases, with 5 bases of the junction left unmatched. This CDR3 is built from 14 residues. Germline V CDR1 and CDR2: MNHEY, SVGEGT. CDR3 DNA: TGTGCCAGCAGGGAGGCGGGAGTCTACAATGAGCAGTTCTTC. Translating it yields CASREAGVYNEQFF.

The chain links TRBV12-3 or TRBV12-4 to TRBJ1-5, with TRBD1 as a possible D gene (6 bases). The V and J ends lost 4 bases and 5 bases respectively, with 21 bases between them. The CDR3 has 17 residues. The CDR3 nucleotides are TGTGCCAGCAGTTCGCGGGACACAACAAGGAGGGATCAGCCCCAGCATTTT. It is translated as CASSSRDTTRRDQPQHF.

At least ten counts were recorded for this clonotype. V and J are TRBV2 and TRBJ2-7; possible D gene TRBD2, 5 bases. The CDR3 loop spans 13 amino acids. Germline CDR1 reads SNHLY; CDR2 reads FYNNEI. Trimming left V 2 bases short and J 0 bases short, with 5 bases between. CDR3: CASSETSSYEQYV. CDR3 nucleotide sequence: TGTGCCAGCAGTGAAACTAGCTCCTACGAGCAGTACGTC.

This clonotype was counted many times. V gene TRBV29-1 combines with J gene TRBJ2-2; D is uncertain. CDR1 and CDR2 (germline): SQVTM, ANQGSEA. This CDR3 is built from 13 residues. The V gene lost 6 bases and the J gene lost 1 base, with 9 bases spanning the gap. This chain's CDR3 is CSVEDGNTGELFF. CDR3 in DNA: TGCAGCGTCGAGGACGGGAACACCGGGGAGCTGTTTTTT.

This clonotype was detected many times. The CDR3 protein is CASSHRDREETQYF. CDR3 nucleotides: TGTGCCAGCAGCCACCGGGACAGAGAAGAGACCCAGTACTTC. The gene calls are TRBV7-9 and TRBJ2-5; TRBD1 matches at 7 bases. CDR1 is SEHNR and CDR2 is FQNEAQ in the germline V gene (reference sequence). The junction had 6 bases not matched to a gene; V was cut back by 5 bases and J by 3 bases. The CDR3 is 14 residues long.

The sample holds a few counts of this clonotype. The CDR3 DNA sequence: TGTGCCAGCAGTTACTCATCGGACAGGGGAGAGACCCAGTACTTC. As protein: CASSYSSDRGETQYF. V gene TRBV6-5 combines with J gene TRBJ2-5; 9 bases line up with TRBD1. V dropped 0 bases and J dropped 4; count of bases not matched to a gene: 3. CDR1 is MNHEY and CDR2 is SVGAGI in the germline V gene. The CDR3 length is 15 residues.

This clonotype has only a few counts. This chain uses TRBV7-8 with TRBJ2-5; D might be TRBD2 (6 bases). This CDR3 region has 15 residues. Germline V lookup: CDR1 SGHVS, CDR2 FQNEAQ. V shed 3 bases and J shed 3 bases, with 14 bases lying between them. CDR3 coding DNA: TGTGCCAGCAGCTTTGGCGGCGGGGTGAAAGAGACCCAGTACTTC. Protein sequence: CASSFGGGVKETQYF.

The chain employs TRBV11-2 and TRBJ2-3, with 8 bases lining up with TRBD1. J lost 4 bases, V lost 2 bases, and 14 bases had no gene match. This CDR3 has 18 amino acids. Germline-derived CDR1 and CDR2 are SGHAT and FQNNGV. DNA for the CDR3: TGTGCCAGCAGCTTAAGCCCCGAACGTGACAGGGGCGCAGATACGCAGTATTTT. Translating gives CASSLSPERDRGADTQYF.

In its sample, this clonotype was seen a few times. The chain carries TRBV6-1 and TRBJ2-2; 7 bases map to TRBD2. The trim removed 4 bases at V and 2 bases at J, leaving 4 bases unmatched. The length of the CDR3 is 15 residues. In germline, CDR1 is MNHNS, CDR2 SASEGT. CDR3 nucleotides: TGTGCCAGCAGTGGGGCGGGGGATAACACCGGGGAGCTGTTTTTT. Translated, it gives CASSGAGDNTGELFF.

This clonotype was counted between two and nine times. This chain joins TRBV9 and TRBJ1-1; weak D call: TRBD1 (6 bases). Germline V gene data show CDR1 as SGDLS and CDR2 as YYNGEE. Trimming left V 4 bases short and J 4 bases short, with 11 bases between. The CDR3 sequence is 13 residues long. This CDR3 reads CASSPGQFTEAFF. The CDR3 nucleotides read TGTGCCAGCAGCCCCGGACAGTTCACTGAAGCTTTCTTT.

This clonotype was counted many times. The chain employs TRBV18 and TRBJ2-7; D may be TRBD2 (6 bases). V was clipped by 3 bases and J by 4 bases, with 13 bases between them. Germline V CDR1 and CDR2: KGHSH, LQKENI. There are 14 residues in the CDR3. The CDR3 region is CASSPGGGGYEQYF. Written as DNA, the CDR3 is TGTGCCAGCTCACCGGGGGGAGGAGGATACGAGCAGTACTTC. The variable domain in full, with the rest retrieved from reference TRBV18 and TRBJ2-7, is NAGVMQNPRHLVRRRGQEARLRCSPMKGHSHVYWYRQLPEEGLKFMVYLQKENIIDESGMPKERFSAEFPKEGPSILRIQQVVRGDSAAYFCASSPGGGGYEQYFGPGTRLTVT.

The chain is built from TRBV10-2 and TRBJ2-7; 12 nucleotides agree with TRBD1. CDR3 length: 18 amino acids. Trimming cost V 1 base and J 2 bases; bases outside gene matches: 9. The germline V gene has CDR1 WSHSY and CDR2 SAAADI. The CDR3 coding sequence is TGCGCCAGCAGTGAGTTTGGGACAGGGGGCAGGGAAGCCTACGAGCAGTACTTC. Encoded protein: CASSEFGTGGREAYEQYF.

This clonotype was counted between two and nine times. One end of the junction fails to match germline, which may point to a read error. The chain couples TRBV29-1 to TRBJ2-6, with a weak D call TRBD1 (6 bases). The CDR3 is 12 amino acids. Per germline, CDR1 SQVTM and CDR2 ANQGSEA. The CDR3 spells CSANEGDNVLTF. In DNA, the CDR3 is TGCAGCGCAAACGAGGGGGACAACGTCCTGACTTTC.